One and the same sample provided the 21 T cell receptor beta chains below, sequenced in a study of CD8+ T cells in alopecia areata. Treatment: oral pan-JAK inhibitor, 5-10 mg twice daily. The sequencing template was cDNA reverse transcribed from extracted RNA. This table comes from immunoSEQ multiplex PCR, and its TCRdb copy is limited to in-frame clones, with some not included. The data contain fewer than 200,000 clones, 50% to 65% of them seen just once; the ten biggest clones take up approximately 15%. The sequencing used CD4+ T cells sorted from blood, collected at week 24, from a patient treated with tofacitinib. These receptors came from a human donor with alopecia areata.

The rearrangement joins TRBV2 to TRBJ1-5; D is ambiguous. V shed 6 bases and J shed 2 bases, with 14 bases lying between them. Per the germline V gene, CDR1 is SNHLY and CDR2 is FYNNEI. There are 15 residues in the CDR3. Here the CDR3 reads CASSPIYGGNQPQHF. The DNA of the CDR3 is TGTGCCAGCAGCCCCATATACGGGGGCAATCAGCCCCAGCATTTT.

The J gene is TRBJ2-5, the V gene TRBV29-1, with D maybe TRBD2 (5 bases). The germline CDR1 and CDR2 sequences are SQVTM and ANQGSEA. The ends were cut back, 0 bases at V and 0 bases at J, with 11 bases in the middle. This CDR3 is 15 amino acids long. The CDR3 DNA follows: TGCAGCGTTGAAGAGAGGGTCTGGTACCAAGAGACCCAGTACTTC. Its protein is CSVEERVWYQETQYF.

A few counts support this clone. The chain employs TRBV5-1 and TRBJ1-3; TRBD1 matches at 12 bases. The length of the CDR3 is 14 residues. Germline lookup yields CDR1 SGHRS and CDR2 YFSETQ. Trimming cost V 4 bases and J 6 bases; bases outside gene matches: 2. This CDR3 is CASSPGQGANTIYF. The CDR3 bases are TGCGCCAGCAGCCCGGGACAGGGGGCAAACACCATATATTTT.

This clone came up a few times. The V call is TRBV27, the J call TRBJ2-3; 7 nucleotides agree with TRBD2. This CDR3 is 13 amino acids long. CDR1 is MNHEY and CDR2 is SMNVEV in the germline V gene (reference sequence). J lost 3 bases, V lost 5 bases, and 2 bases had no gene match. CDR3 protein: CASSPLATDTQYF. The CDR3 DNA reads TGTGCCAGCAGTCCACTAGCGACAGATACGCAGTATTTT.

A single count supports this clone. Written as DNA, the CDR3 is TGTGCCAGCTCGCCTTTGTCTTACAATGAGCAGTTCTTC. Protein sequence: CASSPLSYNEQFF. The rearrangement uses TRBV6-5 and TRBJ2-1, with D uncertain. Trimming took off 8 bases at V and 4 bases at J, with 12 bases between the two ends. The CDR3 consists of 13 residues. Germline V CDR1 and CDR2: MNHEY, SVGAGI.

V is TRBV30 and J is TRBJ1-4; possible D gene TRBD1, 5 bases. CDR3 length equals 13 residues. Per the germline V gene, CDR1 is GTSNPN and CDR2 is SVGIG (reference sequence). Trimming took 3 bases from V and 5 from J, leaving 10 bases between them. CDR3 residues: CAWRGTLNEKLFF. CDR3 sequence (DNA): TGTGCCTGGAGGGGGACCCTGAATGAAAAACTGTTTTTT.

V usage is TRBV15 and J usage is TRBJ2-1; tentatively, D is TRBD2 (6 bases). CDR1 LNHNV and CDR2 YYDKDF come from the germline V gene (reference sequence). The V and J ends lost 3 bases and 2 bases respectively, with 14 bases between them. There are 16 residues in the CDR3. DNA for the CDR3: TGTGCCACCAGCAGCCCCGTCTCGGGGGCCTACAATGAGCAGTTCTTC. Translation: CATSSPVSGAYNEQFF.

This clone was seen ten or more times. In DNA, the CDR3 is TGTGCCAGCAGTGACGGGGGGGACCGGGGAGGAGAAACCTATGGCTACACCTTC. It is translated as CASSDGGDRGGETYGYTF. The chain uses TRBV2 and TRBJ1-2, with a weak D call TRBD1 (5 bases). The V gene's germline CDR1 is SNHLY and CDR2 FYNNEI. The CDR3 runs to 18 residues. Trimming took off 3 bases at V and 4 bases at J, with 24 bases between the two ends.

This chain connects TRBV6-5 to TRBJ1-4, with TRBD1 matching over 8 bases. The CDR3 runs to 14 residues. The germline gives CDR1 MNHEY, CDR2 SVGAGI. V gave up 8 bases and J gave up 8 bases; unmatched junction bases: 10. The CDR3 loop is CASGTGTGPEKLFF. CDR3 in DNA: TGTGCCAGCGGTACCGGGACAGGCCCCGAAAAACTGTTTTTT.

The CDR3: CAWNRDGTYEQYF. The CDR3 DNA sequence: TGTGCCTGGAATCGGGACGGGACCTACGAGCAGTACTTC. The rearrangement joins TRBV30 to TRBJ2-7; D assignment may be TRBD1 or TRBD2 (5 bases each). Germline CDR1 and CDR2: GTSNPN and SVGIG (reference sequence). V was shortened by 4 bases and J by 2 bases, with 12 bases between the two germline ends. The CDR3 length is 13 residues.

This clone was seen just once. The V call is TRBV29-1, the J call TRBJ1-2; no definite D call. V lost 7 bases and J 6 bases, leaving 12 bases between the germline ends. Germline values: CDR1 SQVTM, CDR2 ANQGSEA. The CDR3 runs 11 residues. CDR3 bases: TGCAGCGATGGGGTAGACCATGGCTACACCTTC. It is translated as CSDGVDHGYTF.

The chain has TRBV5-6 and TRBJ1-2; 9 nucleotides match TRBD1. Germline V CDR1 and CDR2: SGHDT, YYEEEE. Trimming cost V 4 bases and J 5 bases; bases outside gene matches: 3. This CDR3 region has 13 residues. The CDR3 region is CASSMDRGYGYTF. In DNA form, the CDR3 reads TGTGCCAGCAGCATGGACAGGGGATATGGCTACACCTTC.

The V and J genes are TRBV29-1 and TRBJ1-1; 7 bases map to TRBD1. Trimming took 4 bases from V and 8 from J; bases not matched to a gene: 10. CDR3 size: 13 residues. Germline V gives CDR1 SQVTM, CDR2 ANQGSEA. This chain's CDR3 is CSVGRGQSAEAFF. The CDR3 coding sequence is TGCAGCGTTGGCAGGGGACAGTCTGCGGAAGCTTTCTTT.

V usage is TRBV29-1 and J usage is TRBJ2-7, with D possibly TRBD1 on 7 matching bases. The CDR3 covers 15 residues. V lost 6 bases and J 3 bases, leaving 21 bases between the germline ends. CDR1 SQVTM and CDR2 ANQGSEA come from the germline V gene. The CDR3 region is CSVVGPGGSDYEQYF. DNA of the CDR3: TGCAGCGTAGTCGGACCAGGGGGGAGCGACTACGAGCAGTACTTC.

The rearrangement uses TRBV29-1 and TRBJ1-1; D is unclear. V gave up 5 bases and J gave up 0 bases, with 4 bases separating them. The CDR3 runs 11 residues. CDR1 is SQVTM, CDR2 ANQGSEA, per germline. Here the CDR3 DNA reads TGCAGCGTTTTCATGAACACTGAAGCTTTCTTT. It encodes CSVFMNTEAFF.

The chain is built from TRBV27 and TRBJ1-1; TRBD1 agrees at 8 bases. This CDR3 region has 14 residues. CDR1 MNHEY and CDR2 SMNVEV come from the germline V gene (reference sequence). V shed 7 bases and J 1 base; nucleotides not matched to a gene: 5. CDR3 amino acids: CASNRQGPNTEAFF. Written as DNA, the CDR3 is TGTGCCAGCAATAGACAGGGGCCGAACACTGAAGCTTTCTTT.

The rearrangement links TRBV5-1 to TRBJ2-5; D is unclear. This CDR3 contains 14 residues. In germline, CDR1 is SGHRS, CDR2 YFSETQ. V gave up 0 bases and J gave up 1 base, with 7 bases separating them. In DNA form, the CDR3 reads TGCGCCAGCAGCTTGGGGTCCAGCCAAGAGACCCAGTACTTC. The encoded protein is CASSLGSSQETQYF.

The chain recombines TRBV19 with TRBJ2-7; D is possibly TRBD2 (5 bases). The germline V gene has CDR1 LNHDA and CDR2 SQIVND (reference sequence). The CDR3 sequence is 14 residues long. Trimming pared 5 bases from V and 3 bases from J, leaving 14 bases between. CDR3 residues: CASSDGLDFYEQYF. The CDR3 nucleotides read TGTGCCAGTAGTGATGGGTTGGACTTCTACGAGCAGTACTTC.

The V call is TRBV6-6, the J call TRBJ1-6; no clear D gene. The CDR3 runs to 12 residues. Trimming left V 6 bases short and J 7 bases short, with 7 bases between. Germline assignment: CDR1 MNHNY and CDR2 SVGAGI (reference sequence). The DNA for the CDR3 is TGTGCCAGCAGCACACAGAATTCACCCCTCCACTTT. It codes for CASSTQNSPLHF.

V gene TRBV6-5 combines with J gene TRBJ2-7; D uncertain. Germline CDR1 reads MNHEY; CDR2 reads SVGAGI. This CDR3 has 16 residues. Trimming removed 0 bases at V and 0 bases at J, with 12 bases between. The DNA of the CDR3 is TGTGCCAGCAGTTACTCGATGCTTCGGAGCTCCTACGAGCAGTACTTC. It translates to CASSYSMLRSSYEQYF.

Notes on this clone: The identical CDR3 is also encoded by other nucleotide sequences in the sample. V usage is TRBV2 and J usage is TRBJ2-5; unclear D gene. V was clipped by 4 bases and J by 4 bases, with 4 bases between them. Germline CDR1 reads SNHLY; CDR2 reads FYNNEI. This CDR3 comprises 11 residues. CDR3 sequence reads: CASSVRETQYF. Here the CDR3 DNA reads TGTGCCAGCAGTGTAAGAGAGACCCAGTACTTC.